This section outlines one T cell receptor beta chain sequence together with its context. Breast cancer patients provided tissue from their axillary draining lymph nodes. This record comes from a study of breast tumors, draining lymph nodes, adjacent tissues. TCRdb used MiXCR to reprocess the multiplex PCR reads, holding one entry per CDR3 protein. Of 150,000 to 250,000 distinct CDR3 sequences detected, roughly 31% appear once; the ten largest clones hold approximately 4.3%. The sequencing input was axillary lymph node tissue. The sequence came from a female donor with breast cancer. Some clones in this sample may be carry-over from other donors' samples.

DNA of the CDR3: TGCAGCAGGGCGGCTAGCGGGGGAACCTACGAGCAGTACTTC. Protein: CSRAASGGTYEQYF. The chain uses TRBV29-1 and TRBJ2-7, with 10 bases that match TRBD2. The germline V gene encodes CDR1 SQVTM and CDR2 ANQGSEA. The ends lost 8 bases at V and 2 bases at J; junction bases unmatched: 9. The CDR3 totals 14 residues.